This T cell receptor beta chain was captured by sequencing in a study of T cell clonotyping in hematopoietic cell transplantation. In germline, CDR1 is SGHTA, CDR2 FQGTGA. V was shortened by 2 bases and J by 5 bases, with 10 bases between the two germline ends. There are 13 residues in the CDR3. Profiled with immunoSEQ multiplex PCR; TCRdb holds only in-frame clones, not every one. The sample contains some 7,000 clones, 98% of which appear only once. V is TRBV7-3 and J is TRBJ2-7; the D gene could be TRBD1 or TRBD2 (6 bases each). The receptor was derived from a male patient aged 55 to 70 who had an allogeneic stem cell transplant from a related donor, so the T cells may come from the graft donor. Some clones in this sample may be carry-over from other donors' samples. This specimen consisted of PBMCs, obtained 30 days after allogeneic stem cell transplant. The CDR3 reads CASSLGGGNEQYF. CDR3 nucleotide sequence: TGTGCCAGCAGCTTAGGGGGCGGGAACGAGCAGTACTTC.